This TCR beta chain appears in the sequencing data of a study of cytomegalovirus exposure and HLA in healthy donors. Study-level information: Genetic ancestry analysis placed more than 80% of the roughly 400 donors that were genotyped in the Caucasian-associated cluster.

Study-wide results and limits: TCR beta V- and J-gene trimming, according to a later analysis, was linked to a missense DCLRE1C variant.

Trimming took 0 bases from V and 5 from J; bases not matched to a gene: 6. This CDR3 region has 16 residues. In germline, CDR1 is SGHAT, CDR2 FQNNGV. Primers included in the PCR were 60 Vbeta and 13 Jbeta primers. This table comes from immunoSEQ multiplex PCR, and its TCRdb copy is limited to in-frame clones, with some not included. The sample has over 90,000 clones; around 74% are singletons. In regard to this clone: Its specificity is not known.

This chain uses TRBV11-2 with TRBJ1-4; the match to TRBD1 covers 7 bases. Source material: PBMCs. The source of this sequence is a woman in her seventies in good health and CMV-seropositive. The CDR3 DNA sequence: TGTGCCAGCAGCTTAGAGCTGGGACAGAGAAATGAAAAACTGTTTTTT. This gives the protein CASSLELGQRNEKLFF.